These T cell receptor beta chains were read from a single sample in a study of cytomegalovirus exposure and HLA in healthy donors. Clones were read by immunoSEQ multiplex PCR, and TCRdb kept only the in-frame ones, dropping some. This table has 100,000 or so clones, approximately 81% appearing once. The sequenced sample was PBMCs. The receptors shown here come from a young man in good health and CMV-seronegative. The CDR3 runs from the conserved cysteine through the conserved F or W. The D gene is left open where the match is weak. A clone size is listed for some rows: how often the clone was seen (once, few, many), or a class if it is expanded.

CDR3: CASSLFPYYEQYF
DNA: TGTGCCAGCAGTTTATTCCCTTACTACGAGCAGTACTTC
V: TRBV28
D: NA
J: TRBJ2-7
size: few

CDR3: CAISTSQGNNSPLHF
DNA: TGTGCCATCAGTACCTCGCAGGGAAATAATTCACCCCTCCACTTT
V: TRBV10-3
D: NA
J: TRBJ1-6
size: NA

CDR3: CASNFDRGPYGYTF
DNA: TGTGCCAGCAACTTCGACAGGGGGCCCTATGGCTACACCTTC
V: TRBV5-4
D: TRBD1
J: TRBJ1-2
size: NA

CDR3: CASSIEGSNTEAFF
DNA: TGTGCCAGTAGTATTGAGGGTAGCAACACTGAAGCTTTCTTT
V: TRBV19
D: NA
J: TRBJ1-1
size: NA

CDR3: CASSQGGVTQYF
DNA: TGTGCCAGCAGCCAAGGCGGAGTGACCCAGTACTTC
V: TRBV14
D: NA
J: TRBJ2-5
size: NA

CDR3: CASSVEGHRSPLHF
DNA: TGTGCCAGCAGCGTGGAGGGGCATCGTTCACCCCTCCACTTT
V: TRBV9
D: NA
J: TRBJ1-6
size: NA

CDR3: CSVEAPKNYGYTF
DNA: TGCAGCGTTGAAGCCCCAAAAAACTATGGCTACACCTTC
V: TRBV29-1
D: NA
J: TRBJ1-2
size: NA

CDR3: CASSFMLVAEETNEQFF
DNA: TGTGCCAGCAGTTTCATGTTGGTGGCGGAGGAGACCAATGAGCAGTTCTTC
V: TRBV28
D: NA
J: TRBJ2-1
size: NA

CDR3: CASSPLGGGTDTQYF
DNA: TGTGCCAGCAGCCCCCTGGGGGGAGGCACAGATACGCAGTATTTT
V: TRBV7-9
D: NA
J: TRBJ2-3
size: NA

CDR3: CASSLGQNRGGELFF
DNA: TGTGCCAGCAGCTTAGGGCAGAATAGAGGCGGGGAGCTGTTTTTT
V: TRBV7-2
D: NA
J: TRBJ2-2
size: few

CDR3: CASSLNEEGSQFF
DNA: TGCGCCAGCAGCTTGAACGAGGAGGGGTCGCAGTTCTTC
V: TRBV5-1
D: NA
J: TRBJ2-1
size: NA

CDR3: CASSQEYIFQETQYF
DNA: TGCGCCAGCAGCCAAGAATATATCTTCCAAGAGACCCAGTACTTC
V: TRBV4-3
D: NA
J: TRBJ2-5
size: NA

CDR3: CASSLAGVRNQPQHF
DNA: TGTGCCAGCAGCTTGGCAGGGGTAAGGAATCAGCCCCAGCATTTT
V: TRBV5-6
D: NA
J: TRBJ1-5
size: NA

CDR3: CASSGYQQGANTGELFF
DNA: TGTGCCAGCAGTGGCTACCAACAGGGGGCGAACACCGGGGAGCTGTTTTTT
V: TRBV25-1
D: TRBD1
J: TRBJ2-2
size: NA

CDR3: CASSETRGDEQFF
DNA: TGTGCCAGCAGCGAGACCCGCGGCGATGAGCAGTTCTTC
V: TRBV5-8
D: NA
J: TRBJ2-1
size: NA

CDR3: CASSPGHGTVNSPLHF
DNA: TGTGCCAGCTCACCAGGCCACGGGACAGTTAATTCACCCCTCCACTTT
V: TRBV18
D: TRBD1
J: TRBJ1-6
size: NA

CDR3: CASSLKDFYTDTQYF
DNA: TGTGCCAGCAGCCTCAAGGACTTTTACACAGATACGCAGTATTTT
V: TRBV9
D: NA
J: TRBJ2-3
size: NA

CDR3: CASSQDLLRENTEAFF
DNA: TGCGCCAGCAGCCAAGATCTATTGCGGGAGAACACTGAAGCTTTCTTT
V: TRBV4-3
D: NA
J: TRBJ1-1
size: NA

CDR3: CASSLTGTGWNEQFF
DNA: TGCGCCAGCAGCCTTACCGGGACTGGATGGAATGAGCAGTTCTTC
V: TRBV4-3
D: NA
J: TRBJ2-1
size: NA

CDR3: CASKGTGASSGNTIYF
DNA: TGTGCCAGTAAGGGGACAGGGGCGTCCTCTGGAAACACCATATATTTT
V: TRBV19
D: TRBD1
J: TRBJ1-3
size: NA

CDR3: CASSRTVGLFF
DNA: TGTGCCAGCTCACGGACAGTAGGACTGTTTTTT
V: TRBV2
D: NA
J: TRBJ1-4
size: few

CDR3: CSVEGGNQIYEQYF
DNA: TGCAGCGTTGAAGGGGGCAATCAAATCTACGAGCAGTACTTC
V: TRBV29-1
D: NA
J: TRBJ2-7
size: NA

CDR3: CASSLVGTGPYEQYF
DNA: TGCGCCAGCAGCTTGGTGGGGACAGGGCCCTACGAGCAGTACTTC
V: TRBV5-1
D: TRBD1
J: TRBJ2-7
size: NA

CDR3: CASSPGGGYGYTF
DNA: TGTGCCAGCAGCCCGGGAGGGGGGTATGGCTACACCTTC
V: TRBV6-4
D: NA
J: TRBJ1-2
size: NA

CDR3: CASSIWTSGRETQYF
DNA: TGTGCCAGTAGTATTTGGACTAGCGGGAGAGAGACCCAGTACTTC
V: TRBV19
D: TRBD2
J: TRBJ2-5
size: few

CDR3: CASSLLAGDGFETQYF
DNA: TGTGCCAGCAGTTTATTGGCAGGGGACGGTTTCGAGACCCAGTACTTC
V: TRBV27
D: NA
J: TRBJ2-5
size: NA

CDR3: CASSTGTRASPLHF
DNA: TGTGCCAGCAGCACCGGGACTCGAGCTTCACCCCTCCACTTT
V: TRBV2
D: NA
J: TRBJ1-6
size: NA

CDR3: CASSVAPGQLETQYF
DNA: TGTGCCAGCAGCGTAGCGCCCGGACAGTTGGAGACCCAGTACTTC
V: TRBV9
D: NA
J: TRBJ2-5
size: NA

CDR3: CATSRVAGGPGELFF
DNA: TGTGCCACCAGCAGAGTAGCGGGAGGTCCCGGGGAGCTGTTTTTT
V: TRBV15
D: TRBD2
J: TRBJ2-2
size: NA

CDR3: CASSHLWADVSGGYTF
DNA: TGTGCCAGCAGCCACCTTTGGGCGGACGTTAGCGGCGGCTACACCTTC
V: TRBV5-5
D: NA
J: TRBJ1-2
size: NA

CDR3: CASSSGGRTEAFF
DNA: TGTGCCAGCAGCTCGGGGGGGCGAACTGAAGCTTTCTTT
V: TRBV9
D: NA
J: TRBJ1-1
size: NA

CDR3: CASSLGLAGYKDTQYF
DNA: TGTGCCAGCAGCTTGGGACTAGCGGGGTACAAAGATACGCAGTATTTT
V: TRBV11-3
D: TRBD2
J: TRBJ2-3
size: NA

CDR3: CAWRLGVRRQETQYF
DNA: TGTGCCTGGAGGCTCGGGGTCCGCAGACAAGAGACCCAGTACTTC
V: TRBV30
D: NA
J: TRBJ2-5
size: NA

CDR3: CASSKQGALNTEAFF
DNA: TGTGCCAGCAGCAAACAGGGGGCCCTGAACACTGAAGCTTTCTTT
V: TRBV6-1
D: TRBD1
J: TRBJ1-1
size: few

CDR3: CASSEPAAGAYEQYF
DNA: TGCGCCAGCAGTGAACCAGCGGCGGGGGCCTACGAGCAGTACTTC
V: TRBV10-2
D: TRBD2
J: TRBJ2-7
size: NA

CDR3: CASSPTGIGGYGYTF
DNA: TGCGCCAGCAGCCCAACAGGGATTGGCGGCTATGGCTACACCTTC
V: TRBV5-1
D: NA
J: TRBJ1-2
size: NA

CDR3: CASTRTGDGYTF
DNA: TGTGCCAGCACTCGGACAGGGGATGGCTACACCTTC
V: TRBV6-5
D: TRBD1
J: TRBJ1-2
size: once